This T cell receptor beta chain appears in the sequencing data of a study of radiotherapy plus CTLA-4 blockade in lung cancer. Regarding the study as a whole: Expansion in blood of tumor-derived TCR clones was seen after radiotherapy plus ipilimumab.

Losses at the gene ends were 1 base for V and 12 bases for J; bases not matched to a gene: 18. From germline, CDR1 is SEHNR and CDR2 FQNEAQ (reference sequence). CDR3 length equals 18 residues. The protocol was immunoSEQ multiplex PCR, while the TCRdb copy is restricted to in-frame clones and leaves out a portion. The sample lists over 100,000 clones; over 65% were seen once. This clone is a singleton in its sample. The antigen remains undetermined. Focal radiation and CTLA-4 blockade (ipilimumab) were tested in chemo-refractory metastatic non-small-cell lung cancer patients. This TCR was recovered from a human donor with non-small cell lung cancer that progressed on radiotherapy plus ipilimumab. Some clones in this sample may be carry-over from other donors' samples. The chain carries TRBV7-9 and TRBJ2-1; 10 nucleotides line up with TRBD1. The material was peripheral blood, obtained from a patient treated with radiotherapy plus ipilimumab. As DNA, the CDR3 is TGTGCCAGCAGCTTAGTCAGTCTTAGGACAGGGGGACGAGTGGGGCAGTTCTTC. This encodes CASSLVSLRTGGRVGQFF.